The rows below give T cell receptor beta chains drawn from one sample of a study of T cells in Graves' hyperthyroidism and ophthalmopathy. A single record per CDR3 protein comes from TCRdb applying MiXCR to the multiplex PCR reads. The repertoire consists of about 290,000 distinct CDR3 sequences, with roughly an eighth occurring once and the leading ten covering 7.9%. The sequenced sample was blood. These receptors originate from a woman aged 40 to 50 with Graves' hyperthyroidism. CDR3s include the opening cysteine and the closing phenylalanine or tryptophan. A D gene is named only where the DNA matches it firmly.

J gene: TRBJ1-1; V gene: TRBV10-3; D gene: -; CDR3 protein: CAINAGGTEAFF
J gene: TRBJ2-1; V gene: TRBV18; D gene: TRBD2; CDR3 protein: CASSPSAGVTNEQFF
J gene: TRBJ1-1; V gene: TRBV5-1; D gene: -; CDR3 protein: CASSLGTDHTEAFF
J gene: TRBJ2-2; V gene: TRBV6-1; D gene: -; CDR3 protein: CASREFGGSPGELFF
J gene: TRBJ1-5; V gene: TRBV4-2; D gene: -; CDR3 protein: CASSQSPEGQPQHF
J gene: TRBJ2-1; V gene: TRBV20-1; D gene: TRBD1; CDR3 protein: CSVQGQAFNEQFF
J gene: TRBJ1-5; V gene: TRBV27; D gene: TRBD1; CDR3 protein: CASSLRQDRGRSQPQHF
J gene: TRBJ1-1; V gene: TRBV18; D gene: -; CDR3 protein: CASSQDMLDTEAFF
J gene: TRBJ2-7; V gene: TRBV20-1; D gene: -; CDR3 protein: CSARDGRTPYEQYF
J gene: TRBJ1-2; V gene: TRBV10-3; D gene: TRBD1; CDR3 protein: CAISEDRDYGYTF
J gene: TRBJ1-5; V gene: TRBV5-5; D gene: TRBD1; CDR3 protein: CASSLDRGAYQPQHF
J gene: TRBJ1-2; V gene: TRBV12-3/TRBV12-4; D gene: -; CDR3 protein: CASSGIRNGYTF
J gene: TRBJ2-2; V gene: TRBV7-2; D gene: -; CDR3 protein: CASSLAGTSNTGELFF
J gene: TRBJ2-7; V gene: TRBV20-1; D gene: -; CDR3 protein: CSARGSSLTYEQYF
J gene: TRBJ1-5; V gene: TRBV28; D gene: -; CDR3 protein: CASSLFRVRSSQGGDQPQHF
J gene: TRBJ2-1; V gene: TRBV29-1; D gene: -; CDR3 protein: CSVASRSRTEQQFF
J gene: TRBJ2-1; V gene: TRBV5-5; D gene: TRBD2; CDR3 protein: CASSWARTSGYNEQFF
J gene: TRBJ1-1; V gene: TRBV7-3; D gene: -; CDR3 protein: CASSLSKLRNTEAFF